Listed below are T cell receptor beta chains from one sample, sequenced in a study of blood T cell repertoires in COVID-19. Sequencing was performed with immunoSEQ multiplex PCR; in TCRdb, only in-frame clones are kept and a portion is missing. The data show some 200,000 clones, with under 90% seen just once and about 8.9% held by the top ten. Sequencing was performed on PBMCs or T cells enriched from blood (not recorded which). Source of these receptors: a woman aged 45-65 years with acute COVID-19. CDR3s include the opening cysteine and the closing phenylalanine or tryptophan. Fields, in order: CDR3 DNA, CDR3 protein, J gene, D gene, V gene, clone size. D genes are given only for firm matches. Where a row states a size, it is once, few, many or the class of an expanded clone; other rows omit it.

cdr3_nt: TGTGCCAGTAGCCGGGACAGGGCGAACACCGGGGAGCTGTTTTTT
cdr3_aa: CASSRDRANTGELFF
j_call: TRBJ2-2
d_call: TRBD1
v_call: TRBV19
clone_size: once

cdr3_nt: TGTGCCAGCAGTTCCGCCTGGGACACACACTACGAGCAGTACTTC
cdr3_aa: CASSSAWDTHYEQYF
j_call: TRBJ2-7
d_call: NA
v_call: TRBV27
clone_size: NA

cdr3_nt: TGTGCCAGTACCCAGGGGCCAGGGGCCTACGAGCAGTACTTC
cdr3_aa: CASTQGPGAYEQYF
j_call: TRBJ2-7
d_call: NA
v_call: TRBV19
clone_size: NA

cdr3_nt: TGTGCCAGCAGCATGGACAGCCCAAATTCACCCCTCCACTTT
cdr3_aa: CASSMDSPNSPLHF
j_call: TRBJ1-6
d_call: NA
v_call: TRBV7-2
clone_size: NA

cdr3_nt: TGTGCCAGTAAGAAGACAGCCTCAAATGAAAAACTGTTTTTT
cdr3_aa: CASKKTASNEKLFF
j_call: TRBJ1-4
d_call: NA
v_call: TRBV19
clone_size: NA

cdr3_nt: TGTGCCAGCAGCCCTGTATACGAGCAGTACTTC
cdr3_aa: CASSPVYEQYF
j_call: TRBJ2-7
d_call: NA
v_call: TRBV3-1/TRBV3-2
clone_size: NA

cdr3_nt: TGTGCCTGGAGTGTAATTGGGACTTTGGCTGGAAACACCATATATTTT
cdr3_aa: CAWSVIGTLAGNTIYF
j_call: TRBJ1-3
d_call: NA
v_call: TRBV30
clone_size: few

cdr3_nt: TGTGCCAGCAGCGCCCAACAGGGTGTCAAAAACATTCAGTACTTC
cdr3_aa: CASSAQQGVKNIQYF
j_call: TRBJ2-4
d_call: NA
v_call: TRBV7-2
clone_size: NA

cdr3_nt: TGTGCCAGTAGTACGGGATCGACTAACTATGGCTACACCTTC
cdr3_aa: CASSTGSTNYGYTF
j_call: TRBJ1-2
d_call: NA
v_call: TRBV19
clone_size: NA

cdr3_nt: TGTGCCAGCAGCTTAGGACAGCACACCGGGGAGCTGTTTTTT
cdr3_aa: CASSLGQHTGELFF
j_call: TRBJ2-2
d_call: NA
v_call: TRBV11-2
clone_size: NA

cdr3_nt: TGCGCCAGCAGCCAATCTTCGGTGGCCTGGAGTTCTGGAAACACCATATATTTT
cdr3_aa: CASSQSSVAWSSGNTIYF
j_call: TRBJ1-3
d_call: NA
v_call: TRBV4-3
clone_size: NA

cdr3_nt: TGTGCCAGCATGGGCGGGGGGGCCTCTGGCTCCTACAATGAGCAGTTCTTC
cdr3_aa: CASMGGGASGSYNEQFF
j_call: TRBJ2-1
d_call: TRBD2
v_call: TRBV25-1
clone_size: NA

cdr3_nt: TGTGCAAGTCGCTTAGTCGCACAGGGGAGGACCTACGAGCAGTACTTC
cdr3_aa: CASRLVAQGRTYEQYF
j_call: TRBJ2-7
d_call: NA
v_call: TRBV12-2
clone_size: once

cdr3_nt: TGTGCCAGCAGCTTAGGGACTAGCGGACTATACGAGCAGTACTTC
cdr3_aa: CASSLGTSGLYEQYF
j_call: TRBJ2-7
d_call: TRBD2
v_call: TRBV11-2
clone_size: NA

cdr3_nt: TGCACCAGCAGCCCCCTGTTGCGGGGGCTTAGCACAGATACGCAGTATTTT
cdr3_aa: CTSSPLLRGLSTDTQYF
j_call: TRBJ2-3
d_call: NA
v_call: TRBV1
clone_size: NA

cdr3_nt: TGTGCCAGCAGCTCGGGGGTTGTCGACACCGGGGAGCTGTTTTTT
cdr3_aa: CASSSGVVDTGELFF
j_call: TRBJ2-2
d_call: NA
v_call: TRBV12-1
clone_size: NA

cdr3_nt: TGTGCCAGCAGAGACGGGAATCAGCCCCAGCATTTT
cdr3_aa: CASRDGNQPQHF
j_call: TRBJ1-5
d_call: NA
v_call: TRBV7-2
clone_size: NA

cdr3_nt: TGTGCCTGGAGTCTAGATCCCGTCCTCCGCTCCTATAATTCACCCCTCCACTTT
cdr3_aa: CAWSLDPVLRSYNSPLHF
j_call: TRBJ1-6
d_call: NA
v_call: TRBV30
clone_size: NA

cdr3_nt: TGCGCCAGCAGCCAAGAGAGGTCAGTTTCACCCCTCCACTTT
cdr3_aa: CASSQERSVSPLHF
j_call: TRBJ1-6
d_call: NA
v_call: TRBV4-3
clone_size: NA

cdr3_nt: TGTGCCACCAGTGAGGACATAAATACGCAGTATTTT
cdr3_aa: CATSEDINTQYF
j_call: TRBJ2-3
d_call: NA
v_call: TRBV24-1
clone_size: NA

cdr3_nt: TGTGCCAGCAGAAACGGAGATACGCAGTATTTT
cdr3_aa: CASRNGDTQYF
j_call: TRBJ2-3
d_call: NA
v_call: TRBV11-3
clone_size: NA

cdr3_nt: TGCGCCAGCAGCCAAGATCCTCTAACAGGGGGGATATGGGAAAAACTGTTTTTT
cdr3_aa: CASSQDPLTGGIWEKLFF
j_call: TRBJ1-4
d_call: TRBD1
v_call: TRBV4-3
clone_size: few

cdr3_nt: TGTGCCAGTAGTATCACGAGTGAAAAACTGTTTTTT
cdr3_aa: CASSITSEKLFF
j_call: TRBJ1-4
d_call: NA
v_call: TRBV19
clone_size: NA

cdr3_nt: TGTGCCAGCAGCTTAATCCCAGGGGTTCGTATGAACACTGAAGCTTTCTTT
cdr3_aa: CASSLIPGVRMNTEAFF
j_call: TRBJ1-1
d_call: NA
v_call: TRBV7-9
clone_size: NA

cdr3_nt: TGTGCCAGCAGCAACGCAGGGGGCTACTACGAGCAGTACTTC
cdr3_aa: CASSNAGGYYEQYF
j_call: TRBJ2-7
d_call: TRBD1
v_call: TRBV7-2
clone_size: NA

cdr3_nt: TGCGCCAGCAGCAGGACAGGGGGCATTGATGAAAAACTGTTTTTT
cdr3_aa: CASSRTGGIDEKLFF
j_call: TRBJ1-4
d_call: TRBD1
v_call: TRBV5-1
clone_size: NA

cdr3_nt: TGTGCCAGCAGTCGACTCTCAGCTTTCTTT
cdr3_aa: CASSRLSAFF
j_call: TRBJ1-1
d_call: NA
v_call: TRBV12-3/TRBV12-4
clone_size: NA

cdr3_nt: TGTGCCAGCAGTACTGCGGGGGGCCCACCCAACAATGAGCAGTTCTTC
cdr3_aa: CASSTAGGPPNNEQFF
j_call: TRBJ2-1
d_call: TRBD2
v_call: TRBV28
clone_size: NA

cdr3_nt: TGTGCCAGCAACAACCGGGACAGGTACTCTGGAAACACCATATATTTT
cdr3_aa: CASNNRDRYSGNTIYF
j_call: TRBJ1-3
d_call: TRBD1
v_call: TRBV28
clone_size: NA

cdr3_nt: TGCGCCAGCAGCCAAGTAGTTGTAGGAGGCTTCCACGAGCAGTACTTC
cdr3_aa: CASSQVVVGGFHEQYF
j_call: TRBJ2-7
d_call: NA
v_call: TRBV4-3
clone_size: NA

cdr3_nt: TGTGCCAGCAGTTTATATCCGGGACTAGCGGGAGGCTCCTACAATGAGCAGTTCTTC
cdr3_aa: CASSLYPGLAGGSYNEQFF
j_call: TRBJ2-1
d_call: TRBD2
v_call: TRBV27
clone_size: NA

cdr3_nt: TGTGCCAGCAGTCGGGACAGGGGGCTTGGGGCCAACGTCCTGACTTTC
cdr3_aa: CASSRDRGLGANVLTF
j_call: TRBJ2-6
d_call: TRBD1
v_call: TRBV25-1
clone_size: NA

cdr3_nt: TGCGCCAGCAGGATTAGCGGGAGCACAGATACGCAGTATTTT
cdr3_aa: CASRISGSTDTQYF
j_call: TRBJ2-3
d_call: TRBD2
v_call: TRBV5-1
clone_size: NA

cdr3_nt: TGTGCCAGCAGCGTAGCACAGCCAAACTATGGCTACACCTTC
cdr3_aa: CASSVAQPNYGYTF
j_call: TRBJ1-2
d_call: NA
v_call: TRBV9
clone_size: NA

cdr3_nt: TGTGCCAGCAGATACACTAGCGTACATGAGCAGTTCTTC
cdr3_aa: CASRYTSVHEQFF
j_call: TRBJ2-1
d_call: TRBD2
v_call: TRBV7-2
clone_size: NA

cdr3_nt: TGCGCCAGCAGCTTGAAAGGGGGCCTCTCTGGAAACACCATATATTTT
cdr3_aa: CASSLKGGLSGNTIYF
j_call: TRBJ1-3
d_call: TRBD1
v_call: TRBV5-1
clone_size: NA

cdr3_nt: TGTGCCAGCAGCGCCGCTGAATCTACCGGCTACACCTTC
cdr3_aa: CASSAAESTGYTF
j_call: TRBJ1-2
d_call: NA
v_call: TRBV7-9
clone_size: NA

cdr3_nt: TGTGCCAGCAGTGCCCTCGGGATTAATTCACCCCTCCACTTT
cdr3_aa: CASSALGINSPLHF
j_call: TRBJ1-6
d_call: NA
v_call: TRBV25-1
clone_size: medium-sized

cdr3_nt: TGCGCCAGCAGCTTAACGCCAGGGTCCTATAATGAAAAACTGTTTTTT
cdr3_aa: CASSLTPGSYNEKLFF
j_call: TRBJ1-4
d_call: NA
v_call: TRBV5-1
clone_size: once

cdr3_nt: TGTGCCAGCAGTGCCCGGACTAGCGGGAGGGTTGAGCAGTTCTTC
cdr3_aa: CASSARTSGRVEQFF
j_call: TRBJ2-1
d_call: TRBD2
v_call: TRBV6-4
clone_size: NA

cdr3_nt: TGTGCCAGTAGTGTCCTTGCGCGCGGGGGTGTGGGCTACGAGCAGTACTTC
cdr3_aa: CASSVLARGGVGYEQYF
j_call: TRBJ2-7
d_call: TRBD2
v_call: TRBV19
clone_size: NA

cdr3_nt: TGTGCCAGCACCACCGGGACTGTCTTACGATACGAGCAGTACTTC
cdr3_aa: CASTTGTVLRYEQYF
j_call: TRBJ2-7
d_call: NA
v_call: TRBV7-9
clone_size: once

cdr3_nt: TGTGCCAGCAACACCCGGGGGGCCTCGAACACCGGGGAGCTGTTTTTT
cdr3_aa: CASNTRGASNTGELFF
j_call: TRBJ2-2
d_call: NA
v_call: TRBV28
clone_size: NA

cdr3_nt: TGTGCCAGCAGTTACTCCGGGACAGGGGGCTACGAGCAGTACTTC
cdr3_aa: CASSYSGTGGYEQYF
j_call: TRBJ2-7
d_call: TRBD1
v_call: TRBV6-2/TRBV6-3
clone_size: NA

cdr3_nt: TGTGCCAGCAGCTCGATGGGGGGTTCCCAGCATTTT
cdr3_aa: CASSSMGGSQHF
j_call: TRBJ1-5
d_call: NA
v_call: TRBV28
clone_size: few

cdr3_nt: TGTGCCAGCAGTGGATACAGGGGGGGATTCTACGAGCAGTACTTC
cdr3_aa: CASSGYRGGFYEQYF
j_call: TRBJ2-7
d_call: NA
v_call: TRBV28
clone_size: NA

cdr3_nt: TGTGCCAGCAGCGCTACTTTCCCTTCCTACGAGCAGTACTTC
cdr3_aa: CASSATFPSYEQYF
j_call: TRBJ2-7
d_call: NA
v_call: TRBV11-2
clone_size: NA

cdr3_nt: TGTGCCAGCAGCAAAAACCGGGACAGGATTTTAAGCAATCAGCCCCAGCATTTT
cdr3_aa: CASSKNRDRILSNQPQHF
j_call: TRBJ1-5
d_call: TRBD1
v_call: TRBV28
clone_size: NA

cdr3_nt: TGTGCCAGCAGCAGAGGCTATGGCTACACCTTC
cdr3_aa: CASSRGYGYTF
j_call: TRBJ1-2
d_call: NA
v_call: TRBV25-1
clone_size: NA

cdr3_nt: TGTGCCATCAGCGATGGGACTAGCGACTACGAGCAGTACTTC
cdr3_aa: CAISDGTSDYEQYF
j_call: TRBJ2-7
d_call: TRBD2
v_call: TRBV10-3
clone_size: NA

cdr3_nt: TGTGCCAGCGGGGTGTTAGGGGGCGGGTACAATGAGCAGTTCTTC
cdr3_aa: CASGVLGGGYNEQFF
j_call: TRBJ2-1
d_call: TRBD1
v_call: TRBV4-2
clone_size: once

cdr3_nt: TGTGCCACCAGTGACAACGACAGGGGAGGAGAAAAACTGTTTTTT
cdr3_aa: CATSDNDRGGEKLFF
j_call: TRBJ1-4
d_call: TRBD1
v_call: TRBV24-1
clone_size: NA